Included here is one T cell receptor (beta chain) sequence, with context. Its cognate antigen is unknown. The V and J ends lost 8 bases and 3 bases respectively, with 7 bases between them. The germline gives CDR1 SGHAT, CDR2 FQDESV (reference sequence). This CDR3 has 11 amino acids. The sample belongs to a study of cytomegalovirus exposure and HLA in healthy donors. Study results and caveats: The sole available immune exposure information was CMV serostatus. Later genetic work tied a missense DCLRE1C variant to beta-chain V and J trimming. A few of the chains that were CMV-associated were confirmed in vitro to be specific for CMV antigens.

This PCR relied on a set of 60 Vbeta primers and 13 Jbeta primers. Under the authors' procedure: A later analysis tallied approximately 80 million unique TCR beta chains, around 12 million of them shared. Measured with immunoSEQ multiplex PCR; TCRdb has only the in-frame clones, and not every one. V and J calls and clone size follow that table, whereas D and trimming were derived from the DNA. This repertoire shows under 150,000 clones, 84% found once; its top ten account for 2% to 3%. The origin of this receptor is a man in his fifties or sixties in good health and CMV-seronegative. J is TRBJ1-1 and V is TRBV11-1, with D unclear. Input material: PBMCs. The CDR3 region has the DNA TGTGCCAGCGGGAGGGACACTGAAGCTTTCTTT. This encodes CASGRDTEAFF.